This record concerns one T cell receptor beta chain sequence. The data belong to a study of brain T cells in children with intractable seizures. Assay: immunoSEQ multiplex PCR; the TCRdb copy retains only in-frame clones and omits some. This sample yields around 340,000 clones, of which 93% are seen a single time; around 6% belongs to the top ten. V was shortened by 4 bases and J by 4 bases, with 13 bases between the two germline ends. The CDR3 has 14 amino acids. CDR1 and CDR2 from the germline V gene are LGHDT and YNNKEL (reference sequence). The sample's time point: blood from clinic visit 5 months post-surgery; TSC patient then seizure free. The sequenced cases were selected for having the highest brain T cell transcript signatures.

This clonotype originated in a boy younger than two with tuberous sclerosis and intractable seizures. The chain is built from TRBV3-1 (or the pseudogene TRBV3-2) and TRBJ2-5; the D gene is possibly TRBD1 (6 bases). The source was peripheral blood, collected roughly 5 months after surgery. CDR3 nucleotide sequence: TGTGCCAGCAGCCGGAACAGGGATGGAGAGACCCAGTACTTC. It yields the protein CASSRNRDGETQYF.